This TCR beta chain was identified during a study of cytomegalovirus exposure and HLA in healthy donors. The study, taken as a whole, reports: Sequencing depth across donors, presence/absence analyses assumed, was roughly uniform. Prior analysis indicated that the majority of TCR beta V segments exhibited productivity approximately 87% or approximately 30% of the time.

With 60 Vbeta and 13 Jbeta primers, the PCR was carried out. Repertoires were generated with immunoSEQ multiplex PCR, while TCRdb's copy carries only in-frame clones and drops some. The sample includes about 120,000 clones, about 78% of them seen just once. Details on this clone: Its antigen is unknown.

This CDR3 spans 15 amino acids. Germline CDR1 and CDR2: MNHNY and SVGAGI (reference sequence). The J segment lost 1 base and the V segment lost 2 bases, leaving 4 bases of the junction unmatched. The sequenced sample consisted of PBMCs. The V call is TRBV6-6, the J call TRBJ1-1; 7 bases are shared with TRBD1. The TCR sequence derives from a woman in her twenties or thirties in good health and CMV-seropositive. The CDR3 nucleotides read TGTGCCAGCAGTTACAAAGGGACAGCGAACACTGAAGCTTTCTTT. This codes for CASSYKGTANTEAFF.